This is a list of T cell receptor beta chains from one sample in a study of blood T cells in healthy people across ages. MiXCR, applied by TCRdb to the 5' RACE reads, yields one record per CDR3 protein. The table shows around 990,000 distinct CDR3 sequences, with under 30% occurring only once. This sample also belongs to another study, concerning T cells of mothers and their children.

The sample taken for sequencing was blood. These receptors were collected from a girl aged 2 to 10 in good health. The CDR3 runs from the conserved cysteine through the conserved F or W. Fields, in order: V gene, D gene, clone size, J gene, CDR3 protein, CDR3 DNA. The D gene is left open where the match is weak. The size entry is marked missing in some rows and otherwise reads once, few, many or a size class.

V: TRBV10-3; D: .; size: .; J: TRBJ2-7; CDR3: CAISENRVRTYEQYF; DNA: TGTGCCATCAGTGAGAACAGGGTTCGGACCTACGAGCAGTACTTC
V: TRBV7-3; D: TRBD2; size: few; J: TRBJ2-5; CDR3: CASSLTSKETQYF; DNA: TGTGCCAGCAGCTTGACTAGCAAGGAGACCCAGTACTTC
V: TRBV24-1; D: .; size: .; J: TRBJ1-6; CDR3: CATSDFTAENFYNSPLHF; DNA: TGTGCCACCAGTGATTTTACCGCGGAGAACTTCTATAATTCACCCCTCCACTTT
V: TRBV2; D: .; size: .; J: TRBJ1-1; CDR3: CASSAKWPEAFF; DNA: TGTGCCAGCAGCGCAAAGTGGCCTGAAGCTTTCTTT
V: TRBV4-1; D: TRBD1; size: .; J: TRBJ2-7; CDR3: CASSSWTGRREQYF; DNA: TGCGCCAGCAGCTCCTGGACAGGGAGGAGAGAGCAGTACTTC
V: TRBV7-9; D: TRBD2; size: .; J: TRBJ2-7; CDR3: CASSLLRGGLWDEQYF; DNA: TGTGCCAGCAGTCTGCTGCGGGGGGGCCTATGGGACGAGCAGTACTTC
V: TRBV15; D: .; size: few; J: TRBJ2-6; CDR3: CATSPALGGANVLTF; DNA: TGTGCCACCAGCCCGGCCCTTGGTGGGGCCAACGTCCTGACTTTC
V: TRBV20-1; D: .; size: few; J: TRBJ1-5; CDR3: CSARWGNSNQPQHF; DNA: TGCAGTGCTAGATGGGGAAATAGCAATCAGCCCCAGCATTTT
V: TRBV6-1; D: TRBD2; size: few; J: TRBJ2-5; CDR3: CASSDLGLAGAVETQYF; DNA: TGTGCCAGCAGTGATTTGGGACTAGCGGGGGCGGTGGAGACCCAGTACTTC
V: TRBV12-3/TRBV12-4; D: TRBD1; size: .; J: TRBJ1-6; CDR3: CATSGTANTLHF; DNA: TGTGCCACCTCCGGGACAGCAAATACCCTCCACTTT
V: TRBV7-2; D: TRBD1; size: .; J: TRBJ1-5; CDR3: CASSFDRDGQPQHF; DNA: TGTGCCAGCAGCTTCGACAGGGACGGTCAGCCCCAGCATTTT
V: TRBV5-1; D: TRBD1; size: few; J: TRBJ2-1; CDR3: CASSSGTGVEQFF; DNA: TGCGCCAGCAGCTCAGGGACAGGGGTTGAGCAGTTCTTC
V: TRBV7-2; D: TRBD1; size: few; J: TRBJ2-5; CDR3: CASSFGQDRGETQYF; DNA: TGTGCCAGCAGCTTTGGACAGGACAGGGGGGAGACCCAGTACTTC
V: TRBV25-1; D: .; size: many; J: TRBJ2-4; CDR3: CASRSGGTNSIQYF; DNA: TGTGCCAGCAGATCAGGTGGGACAAATAGCATTCAGTACTTC
V: TRBV12-3/TRBV12-4; D: TRBD2; size: once; J: TRBJ2-7; CDR3: CASRGLAGGSSYEQYF; DNA: TGTGCCAGCAGGGGGCTTGCGGGGGGGTCGTCCTACGAGCAGTACTTC
V: TRBV7-6; D: TRBD2; size: .; J: TRBJ2-2; CDR3: CASSLALSGGAAGELFF; DNA: TGTGCCAGCAGCTTAGCTCTATCCGGGGGGGCGGCCGGGGAGCTGTTTTTT
V: TRBV27; D: .; size: few; J: TRBJ1-1; CDR3: CASSLGGGMGAEAFF; DNA: TGTGCCAGCAGTTTGGGAGGAGGGATGGGAGCTGAAGCTTTCTTT
V: TRBV6-5; D: .; size: .; J: TRBJ1-6; CDR3: CASRQGLSSPLHF; DNA: TGTGCCAGCAGACAGGGTCTTAGTTCACCCCTCCACTTT
V: TRBV6-1; D: .; size: .; J: TRBJ1-4; CDR3: CASSEALGTGPTNEKLFF; DNA: TGTGCCAGCAGTGAAGCGCTAGGGACGGGACCAACTAATGAAAAACTGTTTTTT
V: TRBV5-1; D: .; size: few; J: TRBJ2-3; CDR3: CASSLLGADYTDTQYF; DNA: TGCGCCAGCAGCCTGCTCGGGGCTGACTACACAGATACGCAGTATTTT
V: TRBV7-9; D: TRBD1; size: few; J: TRBJ1-1; CDR3: CASSSGQGSNTEAFF; DNA: TGTGCCAGCAGCTCCGGACAGGGGTCGAACACTGAAGCTTTCTTT
V: TRBV6-1; D: .; size: .; J: TRBJ1-4; CDR3: CASSDSEIATNEKLFF; DNA: TGTGCCAGCAGTGATTCGGAGATTGCAACTAATGAAAAACTGTTTTTT
V: TRBV15; D: TRBD1; size: .; J: TRBJ2-5; CDR3: CATSDWLADRAHETQYF; DNA: TGTGCCACCAGCGATTGGCTCGCCGACAGGGCCCATGAGACCCAGTACTTC
V: TRBV27; D: TRBD1; size: .; J: TRBJ2-5; CDR3: CASSLSWTGQGSLETQYF; DNA: TGTGCCAGCAGTTTATCGTGGACGGGACAGGGGAGTTTGGAGACCCAGTACTTC
V: TRBV12-3/TRBV12-4; D: .; size: .; J: TRBJ2-6; CDR3: CASSARTLRVSSGANVLTF; DNA: TGTGCCAGCAGCGCCCGGACACTCAGAGTCAGCTCTGGGGCCAACGTCCTGACTTTC
V: TRBV11-2; D: .; size: .; J: TRBJ1-2; CDR3: CASSLRGEVGYGYTF; DNA: TGTGCCAGCAGCTTAAGGGGTGAGGTCGGGTATGGCTACACCTTC
V: TRBV29-1; D: .; size: .; J: TRBJ2-7; CDR3: CSVQRRDTSYEQYF; DNA: TGCAGCGTCCAACGACGGGACACATCCTACGAGCAGTACTTC
V: TRBV18; D: .; size: .; J: TRBJ2-7; CDR3: CASSPVGGRLYEQYF; DNA: TGTGCCAGCTCACCGGTTGGGGGGCGGCTCTACGAGCAGTACTTC
V: TRBV4-2; D: TRBD1; size: .; J: TRBJ1-1; CDR3: CASSPSSPRRTGGRAFF; DNA: TGTGCCAGCAGCCCATCTTCTCCCCGACGGACAGGGGGTAGAGCTTTCTTT
V: TRBV13; D: .; size: few; J: TRBJ1-6; CDR3: CASKAGYNSPLHF; DNA: TGTGCCAGCAAGGCGGGCTATAATTCACCCCTCCACTTT
V: TRBV18; D: TRBD1; size: few; J: TRBJ1-1; CDR3: CASSPSYAGQGKAFF; DNA: TGTGCCAGCTCACCTTCATACGCGGGACAGGGGAAAGCTTTCTTT
V: TRBV6-1; D: TRBD1; size: few; J: TRBJ1-4; CDR3: CASLAGDRGNEKLFF; DNA: TGTGCCAGCCTGGCAGGGGACAGGGGTAATGAAAAACTGTTTTTT